This T cell receptor (beta chain) was sequenced in a study of blood T cell repertoires in COVID-19. Study overall: Spain, Italy and the United States supplied samples that represented acute and convalescent COVID-19. PBMCs, B-cell-depleted T cells, or T cells provided the cDNA or gDNA that made up the material.

Per the original methods: How many nucleated cells were present was estimated from reference gene primer amplification. Produced via immunoSEQ multiplex PCR; TCRdb's table is partial and in-frame only. Clone size and the V and J calls come from that table; the DNA yielded D and trimming. The repertoire holds 120,000 to 150,000 clones, with over 85% as singletons. This CDR3 has 14 residues. The germline V gene encodes CDR1 MNHNY and CDR2 SVGAGI (reference sequence). The V end was cut by 5 bases, the J end by 5 bases, with 15 bases between. The sequence derives from a human donor in a cohort sampled during active COVID-19. The V call is TRBV6-6, the J call TRBJ1-1, with no clear D. What was sequenced was peripheral blood. The CDR3 region has the DNA TGTGCCAGCAGTCTTGGCCCCCGGAGGACTGAAGCTTTCTTT. Translating it yields CASSLGPRRTEAFF.